Shown below are 28 T cell receptor beta chains from a single sample sequenced in a study of memory CD4+ T cells and cytomegalovirus serostatus. Single viable CD3+CD4+CD8-CD45RO+ cells were sorted as the memory CD4+ T cells. Assay used: immunoSEQ multiplex PCR; TCRdb lists only in-frame clones, some missing. The sample records 70,000 to 90,000 clones, around 78% being singletons. Input material: memory CD4+ T cells from blood. The receptors were gathered from an adult in good health and CMV-seropositive.

This clone came up once. The J gene is TRBJ2-3, the V gene TRBV11-2; 8 bases fit TRBD2. V gave up 5 bases and J gave up 3 bases; unmatched junction bases: 7. The CDR3 consists of 15 residues. The germline V gene has CDR1 SGHAT and CDR2 FQNNGV. CDR3 in amino acids: CASSAGGKGTDTQYF. The CDR3 bases are TGTGCCAGCAGCGCGGGGGGAAAGGGAACAGATACGCAGTATTTT.

The chain recombines TRBV11-3 with TRBJ2-1; D not resolved. V dropped 5 bases and J dropped 0 bases, with 8 bases sitting between them. CDR1 and CDR2 from the germline V gene are SGHNT and YENEEA. This CDR3 comprises 14 residues. The CDR3 spells CASSGVGSYNEQFF. In DNA, the CDR3 is TGTGCCAGCAGCGGGGTGGGCTCCTACAATGAGCAGTTCTTC.

As for this clone: The sample has other DNA sequences that encode this CDR3 too. The chain combines TRBV5-1 with TRBJ1-2; D not certain. Looked up from germline, CDR1 is SGHRS and CDR2 is YFSETQ. The CDR3 runs to 14 residues. V lost 0 bases to trimming and J lost 2 bases, with 8 bases between them. CDR3 DNA sequence: TGCGCCAGCAGCTTGGAGGGCAGGAACTATGGCTACACCTTC. This translates into CASSLEGRNYGYTF.

V is TRBV5-6 and J is TRBJ2-6; D is undetermined. Trimming removed 4 bases at V and 1 base at J, with 12 bases between. CDR1 and CDR2 from the germline V gene are SGHDT and YYEEEE. The CDR3 totals 16 residues. The CDR3 region is CASSGRSGSGANVLTF. The CDR3 DNA follows: TGTGCCAGCAGCGGCCGGTCCGGGTCTGGGGCCAACGTCCTGACTTTC.

The chain carries TRBV19 and TRBJ2-2, with D possibly TRBD1 on 5 matching bases. The germline V gene encodes CDR1 LNHDA and CDR2 SQIVND (reference sequence). The CDR3 consists of 14 residues. V was pared by 5 bases and J by 7 bases, with 14 bases between. The CDR3: CASSWQGSSGELFF. DNA for the CDR3: TGTGCCAGTAGTTGGCAGGGTAGTAGCGGGGAGCTGTTTTTT.

The V gene is TRBV27, the J gene TRBJ1-1; tentatively, D is TRBD1 (5 bases). Trimming stripped 5 bases from V and 6 bases from J, with 13 bases between. This CDR3 contains 13 residues. CDR1 is MNHEY, CDR2 SMNVEV, per germline (reference sequence). The CDR3 loop reads CASSPGPGAEAFF. In DNA form, the CDR3 reads TGTGCCAGCAGTCCAGGGCCGGGGGCTGAAGCTTTCTTT.

This clone was found a few times. The gene calls are TRBV28 and TRBJ1-2; D not resolved. Germline V CDR1 and CDR2: MDHEN, SYDVKM. Trimming cost V 8 bases and J 4 bases, with 14 bases left between them. The CDR3 has 13 amino acids. The DNA for the CDR3 is TGTGCCAGCGAGGATAACCCCGGCTATGGCTACACCTTC. Protein sequence: CASEDNPGYGYTF.

This clone has just a few counts. The chain couples TRBV30 to TRBJ1-2; TRBD1 might be the D (6 bases). Germline CDR1 is GTSNPN and CDR2 is SVGIG (reference sequence). CDR3 length: 13 amino acids. V was clipped by 1 base and J by 5 bases, with 11 bases between them. The CDR3: CAWSAQGSYGYTF. CDR3 sequence (DNA): TGTGCCTGGAGTGCCCAGGGGAGTTATGGCTACACCTTC.

V and J are TRBV5-1 and TRBJ1-5, with D unresolved. CDR1 SGHRS and CDR2 YFSETQ come from the germline V gene. The V and J ends lost 1 base and 4 bases respectively, with 12 bases between them. The CDR3 runs to 15 residues. The CDR3 spells CASSLMGVGNQPQHF. The CDR3 DNA reads as TGCGCCAGCAGCTTGATGGGAGTTGGGAATCAGCCCCAGCATTTT.

The chain combines TRBV2 with TRBJ1-5; 10 bases map to TRBD1. Germline CDR1 SNHLY, CDR2 FYNNEI. With 6 bases clipped from V and 1 base from J, the junction kept 3 bases outside the gene matches. The CDR3 covers 15 residues. The CDR3 region is CASSWTGGSNQPQHF. For the CDR3, the DNA is TGTGCCAGCAGCTGGACAGGGGGAAGCAATCAGCCCCAGCATTTT.

The V call is TRBV29-1, the J call TRBJ2-1, with 10 bases that match TRBD1. V was clipped by 6 bases and J by 8 bases; unmatched bases: 7. Germline V lookup: CDR1 SQVTM, CDR2 ANQGSEA. The CDR3 spans 13 residues. The CDR3 reads CSVKRTGGHEQFF. In nucleotides, the CDR3 is TGCAGCGTAAAGCGGACAGGGGGACATGAGCAGTTCTTC.

The rearrangement joins TRBV19 to TRBJ2-1; maybe TRBD2 (5 bases). There are 14 residues in the CDR3. Germline lookup yields CDR1 LNHDA and CDR2 SQIVND (reference sequence). Trimming removed 3 bases at V and 7 bases at J, with 13 bases between. CDR3 residues: CASSMGLRGNEQFF. In DNA form, the CDR3 reads TGTGCCAGTAGTATGGGCTTACGGGGAAATGAGCAGTTCTTC.

This clone has only one observation. The V gene is TRBV6-4, the J gene TRBJ2-5; D might be TRBD1 or TRBD2, each matching 5 bases. Trimming removed 1 base at V and 7 bases at J, with 10 bases between. The CDR3 is made up of 13 amino acids. From germline, CDR1 is MRHNA and CDR2 SNTAGT. For the CDR3, the DNA is TGTGCCAGCAGTGACTTCGACAGCGGGACCCAGTACTTC. It specifies CASSDFDSGTQYF.

The V gene is TRBV29-1, the J gene TRBJ2-1; 8 bases match TRBD2. The CDR3 loop spans 15 amino acids. The V segment lost 2 bases and the J segment 6 bases; nucleotides outside the gene matches: 9. Germline V CDR1 and CDR2: SQVTM, ANQGSEA. The CDR3 protein is CSVESVTGGPNEQFF. The CDR3 nucleotides read TGCAGCGTTGAATCTGTAACGGGAGGGCCCAATGAGCAGTTCTTC.

This rearrangement joins TRBV29-1 to TRBJ1-4; maybe TRBD1 (6 bases). Between the trimmed V and J ends, which lost 8 bases and 12 bases, there was a span of 13 bases. The CDR3 sequence is 10 residues long. The V gene's germline CDR1 is SQVTM and CDR2 ANQGSEA. CDR3 sequence: CSLSPGELFF. CDR3 in DNA: TGCAGCCTCTCCCCAGGGGAACTGTTTTTT.

The chain uses TRBV28 and TRBJ1-1; 8 nucleotides agree with TRBD1. CDR1 and CDR2 from the germline V gene are MDHEN and SYDVKM. The ends lost 5 bases at V and 0 bases at J; junction bases unmatched: 8. The CDR3 has 16 residues. CDR3 DNA sequence: TGTGCCAGCAGTGGGTGGACAGGGCTAATGAACACTGAAGCTTTCTTT. It yields the protein CASSGWTGLMNTEAFF.

The rearrangement links TRBV29-1 to TRBJ2-5, with 7 bases aligning to TRBD2. V trimming: 8 bases; J trimming: 3 bases; junction bases outside the gene matches: 6. The CDR3 extends over 12 amino acids. Germline CDR1 is SQVTM and CDR2 is ANQGSEA. Here the CDR3 DNA reads TGCAGCCATGATCGGGGGGAAGAGACCCAGTACTTC. This translates into CSHDRGEETQYF.

V is TRBV7-8 and J is TRBJ2-5; D is perhaps TRBD1 or TRBD2 (7 bases each). V was shortened by 1 base and J by 4 bases, with 19 bases between the two germline ends. In germline, CDR1 is SGHVS, CDR2 FQNEAQ. This CDR3 region has 17 residues. This CDR3 is CASSLELGRPGGETQYF. DNA for the CDR3: TGTGCCAGCAGCTTAGAGCTCGGGAGGCCAGGGGGAGAGACCCAGTACTTC.

V and J are TRBV20-1 and TRBJ2-7; D unclear. The germline V gene has CDR1 DFQATT and CDR2 SNEGSKA (reference sequence). Between the trimmed V and J ends, which lost 3 bases and 5 bases, there was a span of 8 bases. This CDR3 is 11 amino acids long. The DNA for the CDR3 is TGCAGTGCTAGTCGACCGGACGAGCAGTACTTC. This codes for CSASRPDEQYF.

This rearrangement joins TRBV7-9 to TRBJ1-1, with 9 bases lining up with TRBD1. CDR3 length equals 13 residues. Unmatched junction bases numbered 11, after V lost 7 bases and J lost 11 bases. CDR1 and CDR2 (germline): SEHNR, FQNEAQ (reference sequence). CDR3 sequence reads: CASTSSGTGIAFF. DNA for the CDR3: TGTGCCAGCACCTCAAGCGGGACAGGGATCGCTTTCTTT.

This clone was seen a handful of times. This chain links TRBV5-5 with TRBJ1-2, with D maybe TRBD1 (5 bases). The germline V gene has CDR1 SGHKS and CDR2 YYEKEE (reference sequence). CDR3 length: 13 amino acids. The V end lost 0 bases, the J end lost 6 bases, and 9 bases lay between the germline ends. In nucleotides, the CDR3 is TGTGCCAGCAGCTTGGGTGGGGCGAATGGCTACACCTTC. As protein: CASSLGGANGYTF.

The rearrangement links TRBV7-9 to TRBJ1-3; maybe TRBD1 (5 bases). Germline loops: CDR1 SEHNR, CDR2 FQNEAQ (reference sequence). The ends were cut back, 5 bases at V and 5 bases at J, with 22 bases in the middle. The CDR3 runs 17 residues. The CDR3 spells CASSNSPEGLRRNTIYF. CDR3 DNA sequence: TGTGCCAGCAGCAATAGCCCGGAGGGGCTCAGGAGAAACACCATATATTTT.

This clone was counted only a few times. V is TRBV9 and J is TRBJ1-4; 9 bases match TRBD1. V was pared by 2 bases and J by 10 bases, with 21 bases of the junction left unmatched. Germline assignment: CDR1 SGDLS and CDR2 YYNGEE. This CDR3 spans 19 amino acids. The CDR3 loop reads CASSVGPGQGGEITRKLFF. The DNA for the CDR3 is TGTGCCAGCAGCGTGGGTCCGGGACAGGGAGGAGAGATCACGAGAAAACTGTTTTTT.

The rearrangement links TRBV30 to TRBJ2-4; no firm D call. CDR3 length: 13 amino acids. V lost 0 bases, J lost 11 bases, and 14 bases lay in between. Germline-derived CDR1 and CDR2 are GTSNPN and SVGIG (reference sequence). CDR3 in amino acids: CAWSVDRNGVQYF. The CDR3 nucleotides are TGTGCCTGGAGTGTAGATAGGAACGGCGTTCAGTACTTC.

This rearrangement joins TRBV5-1 to TRBJ2-5; TRBD2 matches 7 bases. There are 14 residues in the CDR3. Losses at the gene ends were 4 bases for V and 1 base for J; bases not matched to a gene: 4. Per germline, CDR1 SGHRS and CDR2 YFSETQ. The DNA of the CDR3 is TGCGCCAGCAGCGCCTGGACTAGCCAAGAGACCCAGTACTTC. It yields the protein CASSAWTSQETQYF.

In this sample, this clone turned up a few times. The rearrangement joins TRBV6-4 to TRBJ1-2, with 10 bases aligning to TRBD1. Germline CDR1 and CDR2: MRHNA and SNTAGT. CDR3 length: 15 amino acids. With 4 bases clipped from V and 7 bases from J, the junction kept 9 bases outside the gene matches. The CDR3 spells CASSVPTGGRGGYTF. The CDR3 DNA follows: TGTGCCAGCAGTGTTCCGACAGGGGGCAGGGGTGGCTACACCTTC.

This chain uses TRBV6-1 with TRBJ2-7; tentatively, D is TRBD1 (6 bases). V gave up 6 bases and J gave up 2 bases, with 14 bases separating them. This CDR3 has 14 residues. CDR1 and CDR2 from the germline V gene are MNHNS and SASEGT. CDR3 nucleotide sequence: TGTGCCAGCAGACCGACGTCAGGGGCCTACGAGCAGTACTTC. Amino acid sequence: CASRPTSGAYEQYF.

V usage is TRBV11-3 and J usage is TRBJ2-3; D is unclear. Germline CDR1 reads SGHNT; CDR2 reads YENEEA. The CDR3 consists of 15 residues. Trimming pared 4 bases from V and 2 bases from J, leaving 13 bases between. The CDR3: CASSSLSSPTDTQYF. The CDR3 nucleotides are TGTGCCAGCAGCTCCTTATCGTCTCCCACAGATACGCAGTATTTT.